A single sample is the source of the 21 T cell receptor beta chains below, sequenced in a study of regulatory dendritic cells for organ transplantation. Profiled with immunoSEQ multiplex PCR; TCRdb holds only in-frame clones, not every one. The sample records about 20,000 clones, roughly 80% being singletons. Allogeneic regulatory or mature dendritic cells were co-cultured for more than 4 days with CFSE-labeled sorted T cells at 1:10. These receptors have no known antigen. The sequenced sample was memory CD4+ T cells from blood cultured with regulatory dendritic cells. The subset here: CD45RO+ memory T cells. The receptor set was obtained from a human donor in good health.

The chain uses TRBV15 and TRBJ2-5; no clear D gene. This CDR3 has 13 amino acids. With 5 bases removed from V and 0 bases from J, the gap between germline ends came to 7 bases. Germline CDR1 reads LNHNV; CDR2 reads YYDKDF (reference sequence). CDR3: CATSPRHQETQYF. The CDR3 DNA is TGTGCCACCAGCCCGCGCCACCAAGAGACCCAGTACTTC.

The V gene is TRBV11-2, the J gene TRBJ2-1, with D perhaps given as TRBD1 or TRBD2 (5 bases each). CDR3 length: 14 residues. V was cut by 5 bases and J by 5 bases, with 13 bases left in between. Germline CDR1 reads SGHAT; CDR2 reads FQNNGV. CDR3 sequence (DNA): TGTGCCAGCAGCAACCGGGACCGTAACAATGAGCAGTTCTTC. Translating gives CASSNRDRNNEQFF.

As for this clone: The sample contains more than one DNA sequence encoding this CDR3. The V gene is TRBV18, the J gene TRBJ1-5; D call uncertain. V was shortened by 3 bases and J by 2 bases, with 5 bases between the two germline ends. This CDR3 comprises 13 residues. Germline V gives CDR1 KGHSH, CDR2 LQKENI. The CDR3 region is CASSPGRNQPQHF. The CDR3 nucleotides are TGTGCCAGCTCACCGGGTCGCAATCAGCCCCAGCATTTT.

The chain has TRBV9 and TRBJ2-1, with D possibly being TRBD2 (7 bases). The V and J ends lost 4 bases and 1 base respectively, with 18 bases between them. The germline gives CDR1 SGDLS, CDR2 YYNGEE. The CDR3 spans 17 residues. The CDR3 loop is CASSSPPRGPSYNEQFF. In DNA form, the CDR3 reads TGTGCCAGCAGCTCGCCCCCGCGGGGGCCGTCCTACAATGAGCAGTTCTTC.

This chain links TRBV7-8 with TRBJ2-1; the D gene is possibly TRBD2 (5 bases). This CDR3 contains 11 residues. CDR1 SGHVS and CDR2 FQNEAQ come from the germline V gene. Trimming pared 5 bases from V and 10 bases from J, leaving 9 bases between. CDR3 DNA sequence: TGTGCCAGCAGCGAACCGGGGGAGCAGTTCTTC. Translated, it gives CASSEPGEQFF.

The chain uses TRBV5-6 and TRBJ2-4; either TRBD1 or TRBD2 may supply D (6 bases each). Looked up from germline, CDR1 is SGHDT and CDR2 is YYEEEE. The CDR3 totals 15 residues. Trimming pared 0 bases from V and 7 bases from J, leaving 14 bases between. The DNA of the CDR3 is TGTGCCAGCAGCTTGGCCGGGGGCTTGGTGAACATTCAGTACTTC. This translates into CASSLAGGLVNIQYF. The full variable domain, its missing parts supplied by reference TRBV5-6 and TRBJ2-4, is DAGVTQSPTHLIKTRGQQVTLRCSPKSGHDTVSWYQQALGQGPQFIFQYYEEEERQRGNFPDRFSGHQFPNYSSELNVNALLLGDSALYLCASSLAGGLVNIQYFGAGTRLSVL.

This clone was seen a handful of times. CDR3 coding DNA: TGTGCCAGCAGCTTGGAGTGGGGGGGCCCCCAGCATTTT. Translation: CASSLEWGGPQHF. This rearrangement joins TRBV5-5 to TRBJ1-5, with a weak D call TRBD1 (6 bases). This CDR3 comprises 13 residues. Per the germline V gene, CDR1 is SGHKS and CDR2 is YYEKEE (reference sequence). V was clipped by 0 bases and J by 10 bases, with 11 bases between them.

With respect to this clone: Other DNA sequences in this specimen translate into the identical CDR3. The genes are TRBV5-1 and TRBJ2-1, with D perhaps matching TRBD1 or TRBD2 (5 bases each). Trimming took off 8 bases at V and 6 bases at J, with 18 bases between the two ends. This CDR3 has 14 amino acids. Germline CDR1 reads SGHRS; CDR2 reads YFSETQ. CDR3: CASSRDLEANEQFF. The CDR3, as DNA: TGCGCCAGTAGCCGGGACCTAGAAGCCAATGAGCAGTTCTTC.

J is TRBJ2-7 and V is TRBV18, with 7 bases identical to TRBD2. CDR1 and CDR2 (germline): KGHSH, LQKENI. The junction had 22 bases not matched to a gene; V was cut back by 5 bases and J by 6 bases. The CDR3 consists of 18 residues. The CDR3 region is CASSDFLTMPSGIFEQYF. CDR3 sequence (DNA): TGTGCCAGCTCAGACTTCCTAACCATGCCCAGCGGGATCTTCGAGCAGTACTTC.

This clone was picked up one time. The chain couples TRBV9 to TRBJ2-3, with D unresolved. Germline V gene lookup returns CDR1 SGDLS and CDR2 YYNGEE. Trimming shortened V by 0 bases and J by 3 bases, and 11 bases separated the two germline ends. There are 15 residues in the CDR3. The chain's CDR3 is CASSVGIAQTDTQYF. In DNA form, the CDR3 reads TGTGCCAGCAGCGTAGGCATTGCCCAGACAGATACGCAGTATTTT.

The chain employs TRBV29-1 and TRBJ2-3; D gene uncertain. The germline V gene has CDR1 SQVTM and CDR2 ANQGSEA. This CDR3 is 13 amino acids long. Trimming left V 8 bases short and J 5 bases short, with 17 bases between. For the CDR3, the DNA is TGCAGCCACCTTCGCCGAGCAGAAGATACGCAGTATTTT. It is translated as CSHLRRAEDTQYF.

DNA for the CDR3: TGTGCCAGCAGCTCCTGGACAGGGGGGGATGGCTACACCTTC. Amino acids: CASSSWTGGDGYTF. V usage is TRBV7-2 and J usage is TRBJ1-2; the match to TRBD1 covers 10 bases. The germline CDR1 and CDR2 sequences are SGHTA and FQGNSA. V shed 4 bases and J 6 bases; nucleotides not matched to a gene: 5. The CDR3 covers 14 residues.

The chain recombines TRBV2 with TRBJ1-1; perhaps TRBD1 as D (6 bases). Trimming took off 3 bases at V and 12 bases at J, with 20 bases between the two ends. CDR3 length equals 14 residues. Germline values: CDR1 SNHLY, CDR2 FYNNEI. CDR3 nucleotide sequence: TGTGCCAGCAGTGAGGTATCCCAGGGGATCGGGACTTTCTTT. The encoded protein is CASSEVSQGIGTFF.

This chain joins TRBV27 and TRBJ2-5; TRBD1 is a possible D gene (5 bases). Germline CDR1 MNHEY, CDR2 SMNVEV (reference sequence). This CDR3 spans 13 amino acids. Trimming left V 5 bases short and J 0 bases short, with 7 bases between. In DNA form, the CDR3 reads TGTGCCAGCAGTCGACAGCACCAAGAGACCCAGTACTTC. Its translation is CASSRQHQETQYF.

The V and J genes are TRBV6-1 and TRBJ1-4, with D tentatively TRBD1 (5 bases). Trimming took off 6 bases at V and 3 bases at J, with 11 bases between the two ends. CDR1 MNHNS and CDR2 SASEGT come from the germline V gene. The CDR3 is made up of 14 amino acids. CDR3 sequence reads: CASRSGLPNEKLFF. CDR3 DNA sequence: TGTGCCAGCAGGTCGGGACTTCCTAATGAAAAACTGTTTTTT.

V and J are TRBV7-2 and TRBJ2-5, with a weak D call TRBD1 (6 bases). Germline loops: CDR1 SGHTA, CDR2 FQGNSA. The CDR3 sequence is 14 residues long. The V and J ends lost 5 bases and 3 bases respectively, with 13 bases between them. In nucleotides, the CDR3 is TGTGCCAGCAGCCCCCGGACAGCCAAAGAGACCCAGTACTTC. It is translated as CASSPRTAKETQYF.

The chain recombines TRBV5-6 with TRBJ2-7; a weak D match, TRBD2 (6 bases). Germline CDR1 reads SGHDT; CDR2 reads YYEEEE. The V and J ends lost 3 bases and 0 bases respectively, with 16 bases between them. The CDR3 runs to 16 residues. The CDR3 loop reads CASSWGGGALSYEQYF. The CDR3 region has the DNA TGTGCCAGCAGCTGGGGCGGCGGGGCCCTCTCCTACGAGCAGTACTTC.

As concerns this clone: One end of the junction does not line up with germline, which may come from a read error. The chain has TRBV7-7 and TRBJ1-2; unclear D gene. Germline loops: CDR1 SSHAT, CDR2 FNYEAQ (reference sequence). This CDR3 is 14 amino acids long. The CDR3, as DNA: TGTGCTAGCAGCCCCTTTAGGGTGGACTATGGCTACACCTTC. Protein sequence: CASSPFRVDYGYTF.

This CDR3 is CASSSGITYNEQFF. The CDR3 bases are TGTGCCAGCAGTTCGGGAATAACCTACAATGAGCAGTTCTTC. J is TRBJ2-1 and V is TRBV28, with a tentative D call TRBD2 (5 bases). Trimming took off 4 bases at V and 2 bases at J, with 9 bases between the two ends. CDR1 is MDHEN and CDR2 is SYDVKM in the germline V gene. The CDR3 spans 14 residues.

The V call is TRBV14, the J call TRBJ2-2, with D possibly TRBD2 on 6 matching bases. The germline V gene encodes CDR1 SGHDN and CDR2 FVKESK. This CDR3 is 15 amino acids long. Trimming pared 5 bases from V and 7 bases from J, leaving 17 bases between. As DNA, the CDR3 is TGTGCCAGCAGCTCTGGGACTCTCTTGGGCGGGGAGCTGTTTTTT. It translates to CASSSGTLLGGELFF. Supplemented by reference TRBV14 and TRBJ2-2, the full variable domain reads EAGVTQFPSHSVIEKGQTVTLRCDPISGHDNLYWYRRVMGKEIKFLLHFVKESKQDESGMPNNRFLAERTGGTYSTLKVQPAELEDSGVYFCASSSGTLLGGELFFGEGSRLTVL.

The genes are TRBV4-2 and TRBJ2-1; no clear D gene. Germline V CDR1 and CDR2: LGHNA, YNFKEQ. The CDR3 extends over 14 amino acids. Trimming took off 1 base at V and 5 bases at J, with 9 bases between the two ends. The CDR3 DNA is TGTGCCAGCAGCCAAGTCGGATCTGACAATGAGCAGTTCTTC. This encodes CASSQVGSDNEQFF.